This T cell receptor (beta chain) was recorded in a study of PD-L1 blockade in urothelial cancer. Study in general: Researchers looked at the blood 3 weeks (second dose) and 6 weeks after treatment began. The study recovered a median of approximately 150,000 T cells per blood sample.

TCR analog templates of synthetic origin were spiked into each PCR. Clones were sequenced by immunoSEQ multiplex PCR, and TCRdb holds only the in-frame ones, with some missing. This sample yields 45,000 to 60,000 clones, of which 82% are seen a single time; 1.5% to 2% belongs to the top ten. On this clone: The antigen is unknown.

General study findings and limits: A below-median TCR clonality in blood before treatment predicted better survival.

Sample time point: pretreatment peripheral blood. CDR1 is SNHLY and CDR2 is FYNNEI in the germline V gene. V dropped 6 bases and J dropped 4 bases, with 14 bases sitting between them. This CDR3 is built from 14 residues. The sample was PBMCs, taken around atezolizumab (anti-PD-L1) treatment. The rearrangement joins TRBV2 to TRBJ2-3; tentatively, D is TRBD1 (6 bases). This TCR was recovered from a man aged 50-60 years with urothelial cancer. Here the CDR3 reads CASRARGKSDTQYF. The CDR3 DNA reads TGTGCCAGCAGAGCCAGGGGCAAATCAGATACGCAGTATTTT.